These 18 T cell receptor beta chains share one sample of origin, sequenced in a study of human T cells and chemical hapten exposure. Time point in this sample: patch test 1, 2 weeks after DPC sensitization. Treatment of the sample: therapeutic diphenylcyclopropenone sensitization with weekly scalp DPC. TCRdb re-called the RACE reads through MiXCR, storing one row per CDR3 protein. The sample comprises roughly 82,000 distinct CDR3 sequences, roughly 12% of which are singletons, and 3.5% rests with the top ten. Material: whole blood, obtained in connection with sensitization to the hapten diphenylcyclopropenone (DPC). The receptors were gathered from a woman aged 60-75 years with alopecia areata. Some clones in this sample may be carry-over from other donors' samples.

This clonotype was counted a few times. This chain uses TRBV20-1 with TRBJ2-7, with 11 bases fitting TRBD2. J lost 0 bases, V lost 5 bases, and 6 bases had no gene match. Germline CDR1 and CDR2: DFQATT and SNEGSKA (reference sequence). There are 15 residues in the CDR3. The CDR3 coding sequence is TGCAGTGCTTTAACTAGCGGGGGTACCTCCTACGAGCAGTACTTC. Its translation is CSALTSGGTSYEQYF.

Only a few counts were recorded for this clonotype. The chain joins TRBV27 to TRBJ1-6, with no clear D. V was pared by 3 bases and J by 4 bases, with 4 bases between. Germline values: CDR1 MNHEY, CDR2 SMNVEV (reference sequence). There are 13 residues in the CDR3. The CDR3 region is CASSFDYNSPLHF. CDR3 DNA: TGTGCCAGCAGTTTTGATTATAATTCACCCCTCCACTTT.

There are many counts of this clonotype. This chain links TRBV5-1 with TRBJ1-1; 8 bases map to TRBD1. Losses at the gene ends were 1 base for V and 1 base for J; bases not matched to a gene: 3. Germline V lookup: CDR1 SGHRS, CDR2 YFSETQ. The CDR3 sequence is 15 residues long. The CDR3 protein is CASSLSGGGNTEAFF. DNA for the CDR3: TGCGCCAGCAGCTTGTCAGGGGGCGGGAACACTGAAGCTTTCTTT.

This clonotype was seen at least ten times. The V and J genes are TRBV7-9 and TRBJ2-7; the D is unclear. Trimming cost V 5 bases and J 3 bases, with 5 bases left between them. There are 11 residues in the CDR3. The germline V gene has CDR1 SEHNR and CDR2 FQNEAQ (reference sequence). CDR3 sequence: CASSPDYEQYF. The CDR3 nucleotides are TGTGCCAGCAGCCCCGACTACGAGCAGTACTTC.

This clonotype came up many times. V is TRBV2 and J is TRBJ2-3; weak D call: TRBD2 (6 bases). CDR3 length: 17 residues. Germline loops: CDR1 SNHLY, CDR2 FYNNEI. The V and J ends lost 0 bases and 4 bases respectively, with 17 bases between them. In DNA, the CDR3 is TGTGCCAGCAGTGAAGCACCCGGGGCGCGGGGCCCAGATACGCAGTATTTT. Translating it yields CASSEAPGARGPDTQYF.

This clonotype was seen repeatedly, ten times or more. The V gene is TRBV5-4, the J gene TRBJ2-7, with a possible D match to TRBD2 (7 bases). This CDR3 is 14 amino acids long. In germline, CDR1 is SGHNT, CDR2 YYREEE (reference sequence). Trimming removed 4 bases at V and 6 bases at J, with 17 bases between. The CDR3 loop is CASSPGGPPAEQYF. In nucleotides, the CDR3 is TGTGCCAGCAGCCCGGGGGGCCCCCCCGCCGAGCAGTACTTC.

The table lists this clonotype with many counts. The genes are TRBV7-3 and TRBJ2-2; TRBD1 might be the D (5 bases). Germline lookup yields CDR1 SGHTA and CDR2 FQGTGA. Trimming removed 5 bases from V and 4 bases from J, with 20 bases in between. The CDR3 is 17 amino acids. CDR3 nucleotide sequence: TGTGCCAGCAGCCCCTCCAGTCTGGGGCGAAGCACCGGGGAGCTGTTTTTT. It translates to CASSPSSLGRSTGELFF. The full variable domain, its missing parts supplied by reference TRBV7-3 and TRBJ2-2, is GAGVSQTPSNKVTEKGKYVELRCDPISGHTALYWYRQSLGQGPEFLIYFQGTGAADDSGLPNDRFFAVRPEGSVSTLKIQRTERGDSAVYLCASSPSSLGRSTGELFFGEGSRLTVL.

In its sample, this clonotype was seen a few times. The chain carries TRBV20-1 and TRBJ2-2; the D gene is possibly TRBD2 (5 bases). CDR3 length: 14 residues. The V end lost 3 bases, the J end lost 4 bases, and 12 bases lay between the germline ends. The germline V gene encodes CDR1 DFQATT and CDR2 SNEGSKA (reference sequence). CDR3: CSARPLAVTGELFF. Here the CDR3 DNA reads TGCAGTGCTAGGCCGCTAGCCGTCACCGGGGAGCTGTTTTTT.

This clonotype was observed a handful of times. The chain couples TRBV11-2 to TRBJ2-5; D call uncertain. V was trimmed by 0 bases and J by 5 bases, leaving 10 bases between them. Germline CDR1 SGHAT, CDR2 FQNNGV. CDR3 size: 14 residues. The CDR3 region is CASSLDVLGETQYF. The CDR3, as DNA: TGTGCCAGCAGCTTAGATGTCCTAGGGGAGACCCAGTACTTC.

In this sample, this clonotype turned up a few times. CDR3 region: CASSPWTGSDTGELFF. In DNA, the CDR3 is TGCGCCAGCAGCCCCTGGACAGGGTCAGACACCGGGGAGCTGTTTTTT. V usage is TRBV5-1 and J usage is TRBJ2-2, with 8 bases identical to TRBD1. CDR1 and CDR2 from the germline V gene are SGHRS and YFSETQ. Trimming removed 4 bases from V and 3 bases from J; junction bases left unmatched: 8. This CDR3 comprises 16 residues.

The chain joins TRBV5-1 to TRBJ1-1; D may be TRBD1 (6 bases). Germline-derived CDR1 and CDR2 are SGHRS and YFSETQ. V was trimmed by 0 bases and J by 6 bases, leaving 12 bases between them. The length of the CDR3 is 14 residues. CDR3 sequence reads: CASSLGTASSEAFF. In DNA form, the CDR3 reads TGCGCCAGCAGCTTGGGGACAGCTAGTTCTGAAGCTTTCTTT.

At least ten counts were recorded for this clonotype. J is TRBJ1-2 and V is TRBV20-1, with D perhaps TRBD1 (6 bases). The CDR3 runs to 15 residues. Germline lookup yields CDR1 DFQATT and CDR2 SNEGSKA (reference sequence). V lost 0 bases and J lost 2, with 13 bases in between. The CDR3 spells CSARDPGAVNYGYTF. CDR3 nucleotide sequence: TGCAGTGCTAGAGATCCAGGGGCCGTAAACTATGGCTACACCTTC.

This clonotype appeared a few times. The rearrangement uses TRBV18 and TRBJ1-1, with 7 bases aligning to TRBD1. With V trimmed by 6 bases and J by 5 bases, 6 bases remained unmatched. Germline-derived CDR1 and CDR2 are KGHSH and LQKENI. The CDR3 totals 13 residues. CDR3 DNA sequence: TGTGCCAGCTCGCAAGTGACAGGGACTGAAGCTTTCTTT. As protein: CASSQVTGTEAFF. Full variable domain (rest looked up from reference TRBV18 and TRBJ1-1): NAGVMQNPRHLVRRRGQEARLRCSPMKGHSHVYWYRQLPEEGLKFMVYLQKENIIDESGMPKERFSAEFPKEGPSILRIQQVVRGDSAAYFCASSQVTGTEAFFGQGTRLTVV.

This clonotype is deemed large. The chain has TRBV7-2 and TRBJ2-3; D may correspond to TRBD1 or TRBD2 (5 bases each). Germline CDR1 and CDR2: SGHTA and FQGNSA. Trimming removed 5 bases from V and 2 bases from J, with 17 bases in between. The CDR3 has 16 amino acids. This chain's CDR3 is CASSPGTIPITDTQYF. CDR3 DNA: TGTGCCAGCAGCCCCGGGACCATCCCGATCACAGATACGCAGTATTTT.

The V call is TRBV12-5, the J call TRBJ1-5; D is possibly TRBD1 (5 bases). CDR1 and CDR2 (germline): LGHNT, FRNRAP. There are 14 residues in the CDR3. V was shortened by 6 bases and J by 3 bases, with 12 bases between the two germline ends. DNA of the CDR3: TGTGCTAGTGGCTCGGGACGTGACAATCAGCCCCAGCATTTT. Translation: CASGSGRDNQPQHF. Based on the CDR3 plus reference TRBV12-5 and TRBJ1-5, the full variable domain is DARVTQTPRHKVTEMGQEVTMRCQPILGHNTVFWYRQTMMQGLELLAYFRNRAPLDDSGMPKDRFSAEMPDATLATLKIQPSEPRDSAVYFCASGSGRDNQPQHFGDGTRLSIL.

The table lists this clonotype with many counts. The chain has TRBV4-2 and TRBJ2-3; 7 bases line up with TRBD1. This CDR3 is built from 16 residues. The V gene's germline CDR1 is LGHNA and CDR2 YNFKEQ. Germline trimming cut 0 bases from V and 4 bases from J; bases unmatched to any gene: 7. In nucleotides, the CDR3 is TGTGCCAGCAGCCAAGATATTGGGCAGGGGGCAGATACGCAGTATTTT. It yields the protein CASSQDIGQGADTQYF.

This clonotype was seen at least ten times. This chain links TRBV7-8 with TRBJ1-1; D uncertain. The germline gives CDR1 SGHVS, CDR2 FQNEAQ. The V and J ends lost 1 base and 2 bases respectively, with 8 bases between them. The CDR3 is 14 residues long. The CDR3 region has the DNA TGTGCCAGCAGCTTAGTTGCCTTCAACACTGAAGCTTTCTTT. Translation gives CASSLVAFNTEAFF.

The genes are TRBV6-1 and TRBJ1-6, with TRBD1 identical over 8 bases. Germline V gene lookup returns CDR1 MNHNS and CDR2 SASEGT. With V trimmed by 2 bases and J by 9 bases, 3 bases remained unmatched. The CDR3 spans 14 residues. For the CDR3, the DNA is TGTGCCAGCAGTGAATTGGACAGGGTTTCACCCCTCCACTTT. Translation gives CASSELDRVSPLHF.